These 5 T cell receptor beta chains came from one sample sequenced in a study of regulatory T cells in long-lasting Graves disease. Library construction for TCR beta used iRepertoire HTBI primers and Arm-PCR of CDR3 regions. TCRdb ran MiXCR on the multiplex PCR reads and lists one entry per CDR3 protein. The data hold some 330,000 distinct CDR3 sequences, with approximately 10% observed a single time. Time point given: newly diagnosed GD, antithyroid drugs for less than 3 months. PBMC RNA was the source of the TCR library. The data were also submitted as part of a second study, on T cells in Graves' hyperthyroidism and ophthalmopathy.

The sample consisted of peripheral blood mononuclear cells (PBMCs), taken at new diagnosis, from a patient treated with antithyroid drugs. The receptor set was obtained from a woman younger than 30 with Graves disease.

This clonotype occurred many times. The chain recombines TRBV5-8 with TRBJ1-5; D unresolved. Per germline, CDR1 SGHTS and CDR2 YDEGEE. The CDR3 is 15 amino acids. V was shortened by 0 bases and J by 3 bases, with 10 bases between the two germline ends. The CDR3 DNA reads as TGTGCCAGCAGCTTGGGCGCGGGCCTCAATCAGCCCCAGCATTTT. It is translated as CASSLGAGLNQPQHF.

CDR3 amino acids: CASSYAPWGGSWDEQFF. CDR3 coding DNA: TGTGCCAGCAGTTACGCCCCATGGGGCGGGAGTTGGGATGAGCAGTTCTTC. V is TRBV6-2 or TRBV6-3 and J is TRBJ2-1; 7 nucleotides line up with TRBD2. This CDR3 is 17 amino acids long. V gave up 2 bases and J gave up 8 bases; unmatched junction bases: 15. The V gene's germline CDR1 is MNHEY and CDR2 SVGEGT.

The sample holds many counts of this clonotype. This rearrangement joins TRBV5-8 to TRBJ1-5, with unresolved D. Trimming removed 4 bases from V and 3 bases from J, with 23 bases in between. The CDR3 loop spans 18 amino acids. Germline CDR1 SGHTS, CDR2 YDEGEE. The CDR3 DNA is TGTGCCAGCAGCGCACCACCTGGACGGAGCGGAGACAATCAGCCCCAGCATTTT. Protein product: CASSAPPGRSGDNQPQHF.

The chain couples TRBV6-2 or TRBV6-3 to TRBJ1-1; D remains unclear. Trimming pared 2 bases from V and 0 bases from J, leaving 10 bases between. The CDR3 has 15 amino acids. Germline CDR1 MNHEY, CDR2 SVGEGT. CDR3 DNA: TGTGCCAGCAGTTACCCTGGAATGATGAACACTGAAGCTTTCTTT. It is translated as CASSYPGMMNTEAFF.

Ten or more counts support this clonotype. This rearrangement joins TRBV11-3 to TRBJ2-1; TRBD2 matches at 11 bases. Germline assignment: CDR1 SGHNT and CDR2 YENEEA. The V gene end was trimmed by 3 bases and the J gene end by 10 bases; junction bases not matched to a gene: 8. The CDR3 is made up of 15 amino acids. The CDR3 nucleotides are TGTGCCAGCAGCTTTGCTAGCGGGGGGAAGGGGGAGCAGTTCTTC. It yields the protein CASSFASGGKGEQFF.